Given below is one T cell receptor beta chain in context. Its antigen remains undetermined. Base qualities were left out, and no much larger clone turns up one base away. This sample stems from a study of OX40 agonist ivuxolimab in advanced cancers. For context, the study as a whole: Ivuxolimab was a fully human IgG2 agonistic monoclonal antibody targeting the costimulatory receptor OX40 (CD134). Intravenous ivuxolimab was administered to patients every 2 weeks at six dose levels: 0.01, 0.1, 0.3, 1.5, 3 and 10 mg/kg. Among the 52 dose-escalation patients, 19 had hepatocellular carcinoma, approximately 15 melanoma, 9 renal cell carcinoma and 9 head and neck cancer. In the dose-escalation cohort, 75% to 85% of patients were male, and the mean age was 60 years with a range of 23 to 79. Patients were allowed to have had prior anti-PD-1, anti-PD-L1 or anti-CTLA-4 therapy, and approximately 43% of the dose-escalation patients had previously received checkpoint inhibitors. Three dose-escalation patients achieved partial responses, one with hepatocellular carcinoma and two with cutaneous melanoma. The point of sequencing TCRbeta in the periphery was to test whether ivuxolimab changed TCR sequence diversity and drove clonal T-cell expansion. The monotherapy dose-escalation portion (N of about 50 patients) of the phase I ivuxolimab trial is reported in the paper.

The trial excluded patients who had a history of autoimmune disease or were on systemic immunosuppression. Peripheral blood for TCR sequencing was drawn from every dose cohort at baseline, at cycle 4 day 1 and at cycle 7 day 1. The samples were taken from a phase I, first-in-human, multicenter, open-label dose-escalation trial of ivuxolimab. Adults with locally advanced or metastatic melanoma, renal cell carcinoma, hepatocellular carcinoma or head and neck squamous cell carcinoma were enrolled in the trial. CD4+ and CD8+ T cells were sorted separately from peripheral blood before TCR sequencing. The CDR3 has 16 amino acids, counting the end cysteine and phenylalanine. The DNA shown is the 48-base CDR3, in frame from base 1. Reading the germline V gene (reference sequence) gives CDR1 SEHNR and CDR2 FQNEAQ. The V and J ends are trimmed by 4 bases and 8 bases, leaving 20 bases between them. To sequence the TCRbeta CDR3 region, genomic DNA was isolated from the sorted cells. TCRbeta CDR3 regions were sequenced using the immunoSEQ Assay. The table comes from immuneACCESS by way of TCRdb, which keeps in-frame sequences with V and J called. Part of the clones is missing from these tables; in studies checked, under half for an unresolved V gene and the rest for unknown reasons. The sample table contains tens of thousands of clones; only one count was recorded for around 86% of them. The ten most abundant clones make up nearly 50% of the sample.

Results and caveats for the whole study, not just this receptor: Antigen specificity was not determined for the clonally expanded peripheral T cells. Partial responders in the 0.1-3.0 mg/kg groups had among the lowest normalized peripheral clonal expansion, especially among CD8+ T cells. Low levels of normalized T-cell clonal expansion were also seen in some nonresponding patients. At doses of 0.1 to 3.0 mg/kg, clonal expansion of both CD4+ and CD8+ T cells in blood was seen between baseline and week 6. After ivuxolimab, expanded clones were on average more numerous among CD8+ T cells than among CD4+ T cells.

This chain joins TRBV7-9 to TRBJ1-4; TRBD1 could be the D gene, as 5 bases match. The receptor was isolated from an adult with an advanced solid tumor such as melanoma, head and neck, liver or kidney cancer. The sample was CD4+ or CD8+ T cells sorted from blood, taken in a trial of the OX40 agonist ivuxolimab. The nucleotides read TGTGCCAGCAGCTCGACTACCAGGGAAGGTGGGGAAAAACTGTTTTTT. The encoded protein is CASSSTTREGGEKLFF.